This T cell receptor (beta chain) was obtained from a study of control samples from healthy donors and cancer patients. This CDR3 contains 15 residues. V lost 1 base, J lost 4 bases, and 4 bases stayed unmatched. From germline, CDR1 is MGHRA and CDR2 YSYEKL. Some clones are missing from TCRdb's copy, which holds only in-frame ones; the method was immunoSEQ multiplex PCR. The sample consists of approximately 130,000 clones, 87% of them appearing once. This clone was observed once. The chain carries TRBV4-1 and TRBJ1-5; 7 bases line up with TRBD1. The receptor was isolated from a man aged 55 to 70 in good health. Sequencing was performed on blood. The CDR3 is CASSQGGTVNQPQHF. As DNA, the CDR3 is TGCGCCAGCAGCCAAGGGGGGACAGTGAATCAGCCCCAGCATTTT.